This TCR beta chain was identified during a study of CD8 T cells in ankylosing spondylitis. Study results and caveats: The study looked at matched synovial fluid samples from ankylosing spondylitis patients. Disease-linked clones were reported to be significantly enriched there. CD8+ by phenotype, disease-linked clones were relatively rare in peripheral blood. In synovial fluid and blood from reactive arthritis, some motif variants were previously reported. Within ankylosing spondylitis blood, a TCR beta motif made up of eight highly homologous variants appeared to be characteristic.

Germline V gene sequence: CDR1 DFQATT, CDR2 SNEGSKA (reference sequence). This CDR3 is 18 amino acids long. The V and J ends lost 3 bases and 0 bases, in that order; junction bases with no gene match: 12. TCRdb passed the 5' RACE reads through MiXCR, listing each CDR3 protein once. The repertoire holds about 300,000 distinct CDR3 sequences, with 11% as singletons. The sample holds many counts of this clonotype. No antigen is known for it. The material sequenced was blood, either unsorted or a sorted T cell fraction (not recorded which). The chain links TRBV20-1 to TRBJ2-1; TRBD1 matches at 9 bases. This TCR was sampled from a female donor with ankylosing spondylitis or in good health (not recorded which). The CDR3 DNA follows: TGCAGTGCTAGGGCCTACAGGGGGCCATCGGGCTCCTACAATGAGCAGTTCTTC. This sequence encodes CSARAYRGPSGSYNEQFF.